This entry is about one TCR beta chain. Its antigen remains unidentified. A universal primer site was incorporated via template switching, and the cDNA contained unique molecular identifiers. Via MiXCR, TCRdb re-called the 5' RACE reads, giving one row per CDR3 protein. The table has fewer than 800,000 distinct CDR3 sequences, about 7% seen once. These data originate in a study of identical twins. Study results and caveats: The abundant beta clonotypes from cord blood had fewer insertions, and memory repertoires had none of this.

The sample was also linked to a second study, of yellow fever vaccine responses in identical twins.

This clonotype originated in a woman in her late teens or twenties in good health. Specimen: PBMCs.

The CDR3 DNA reads TGTGCCAGCAGCCTATCCAGGGGGGCGGTAGATACGCAGTATTTT. Translating gives CASSLSRGAVDTQYF. The chain is built from TRBV3-1 and TRBJ2-3, with a possible D match to TRBD1 (7 bases). The CDR3 sequence is 15 residues long. Germline V gene data show CDR1 as LGHDT and CDR2 as YNNKEL (reference sequence). The ends were cut back, 4 bases at V and 5 bases at J, with 16 bases in the middle.